These 29 T cell receptor beta chains share one sample of origin, sequenced in a study of T-cell reconstitution after alpha-beta-depleted transplantation in children. Unique molecular identifiers were incorporated during preparation of the TCRbeta library. TCRdb re-called the PCR reads with MiXCR, one entry per CDR3 protein. Counted here are fewer than 550,000 distinct CDR3 sequences, about an eighth occurring once; the ten biggest clones make up around 15%. The sequencing here drew on PBMCs, mostly from graft donor cells, taken 180 days after TCRalphabeta/CD19-depleted stem cell transplant. The receptors were gathered from a female patient aged 2-9 years who had a stem cell transplant for aplastic anemia, so the T cells may come from the graft donor.

In its sample, this clonotype was seen a few times. The chain joins TRBV3-1 to TRBJ2-7; 10 nucleotides line up with TRBD2. Germline CDR1 and CDR2: LGHDT and YNNKEL (reference sequence). The CDR3 extends over 14 amino acids. With 4 bases clipped from V and 4 bases from J, the junction kept 4 bases outside the gene matches. The CDR3 DNA follows: TGTGCCAGCAGCCGAGCTAGCGGGAGTTACGAGCAGTACGTC. The encoded protein is CASSRASGSYEQYV.

This clonotype was picked up many times. The rearrangement links TRBV20-1 to TRBJ2-7; possibly TRBD1 or TRBD2 for D (5 bases each). CDR1 and CDR2 from the germline V gene are DFQATT and SNEGSKA (reference sequence). The CDR3 is made up of 10 amino acids. V gave up 8 bases and J gave up 5 bases, with 10 bases separating them. The CDR3, as DNA: TGCAGTACGGGACGGGACGAGCAGTACTTC. As protein: CSTGRDEQYF.

The gene calls are TRBV20-1 and TRBJ2-1, with 7 nucleotides matching TRBD2. With 6 bases clipped from V and 7 bases from J, the junction kept 12 bases outside the gene matches. Germline V gene sequence: CDR1 DFQATT, CDR2 SNEGSKA (reference sequence). CDR3 length: 14 amino acids. CDR3 residues: CSATLARRGNEQFF. The CDR3 DNA follows: TGCAGTGCCACACTAGCGCGCCGAGGGAATGAGCAGTTCTTC.

This chain uses TRBV29-1 with TRBJ2-1; either TRBD1 or TRBD2 may fit D (6 bases each). Germline-derived CDR1 and CDR2 are SQVTM and ANQGSEA. The ends were cut back, 6 bases at V and 0 bases at J, with 21 bases in the middle. The CDR3 is 17 amino acids. The CDR3 DNA reads TGCAGCGTCGAGGGGGGCTTTGGCGTAAGCTCCTACAATGAGCAGTTCTTC. Its protein is CSVEGGFGVSSYNEQFF.

This clonotype was counted a few times. The CDR3 DNA is TGTGCCAGCAGCTTCCTACGACACTATGGCTACACCTTC. The encoded protein is CASSFLRHYGYTF. The chain joins TRBV7-9 to TRBJ1-2; no clear D gene. Trimming cost V 3 bases and J 3 bases, with 8 bases left between them. Germline V gene data show CDR1 as SEHNR and CDR2 as FQNEAQ (reference sequence). This CDR3 has 13 residues.

This clonotype was found a few times. The chain joins TRBV10-2 to TRBJ1-5, with a weak D call TRBD1 (5 bases). The CDR3 loop spans 15 amino acids. Germline CDR1 and CDR2: WSHSY and SAAADI. V lost 4 bases, J lost 4 bases, and 14 bases lay in between. The CDR3 reads CASSGRRDGNQPQHF. The DNA of the CDR3 is TGCGCCAGCAGTGGCCGCCGGGACGGAAATCAGCCCCAGCATTTT.

In this sample, this clonotype turned up a few times. The rearrangement uses TRBV20-1 and TRBJ1-5, with D perhaps matching TRBD1 (6 bases). The ends were cut back, 3 bases at V and 7 bases at J, with 13 bases in the middle. Per germline, CDR1 DFQATT and CDR2 SNEGSKA (reference sequence). This CDR3 contains 13 residues. CDR3 in amino acids: CSARHRDNQPQHF. The CDR3 nucleotides read TGCAGTGCTAGGCACAGGGATAACCAGCCCCAGCATTTT.

The chain recombines TRBV28 with TRBJ2-1, with 9 nucleotides matching TRBD1. The CDR3 extends over 16 amino acids. Germline V gene sequence: CDR1 MDHEN, CDR2 SYDVKM. V was clipped by 1 base and J by 0 bases; unmatched bases: 1. The DNA of the CDR3 is TGTGCCAGCAGTTTATCGACAGGGGGCTCCTACAATGAGCAGTTCTTC. This translates into CASSLSTGGSYNEQFF.

This clonotype has ten or more counts. V gene TRBV28 combines with J gene TRBJ2-7, with D possibly matching TRBD1 (6 bases). V was trimmed by 2 bases and J by 4 bases, leaving 27 bases between them. CDR1 and CDR2 (germline): MDHEN, SYDVKM. CDR3 length: 19 amino acids. The CDR3 is CASSLVATGEPWAPYEQYF. In DNA form, the CDR3 reads TGTGCCAGCAGTTTAGTGGCGACAGGAGAGCCCTGGGCCCCTTACGAGCAGTACTTC.

The chain uses TRBV20-1 and TRBJ2-1, with a weak D call TRBD2 (5 bases). The CDR3 has 13 residues. The germline V gene encodes CDR1 DFQATT and CDR2 SNEGSKA (reference sequence). With 5 bases removed from V and 5 bases from J, the gap between germline ends came to 13 bases. CDR3 sequence (DNA): TGCAGTGCTGGTTGGCGACTAAACAATGAGCAGTTCTTC. Its protein product is CSAGWRLNNEQFF.

Points on this clonotype: This may stem from a read error, because a much larger clone lies one nucleotide away. The chain employs TRBV6-2 or TRBV6-3 and TRBJ2-7; TRBD2 is a possible D gene (6 bases). The CDR3 loop spans 13 amino acids. Germline V CDR1 and CDR2: MNHEY, SVGEGT. CDR3 DNA sequence: TGTGCCAGCAGCCACGGGGGTCTCTACGAGCAGAACGTC. As protein: CASSHGGLYEQNV.

V and J are TRBV28 and TRBJ2-1; maybe TRBD2 (6 bases). Trimming shortened V by 7 bases and J by 4 bases, and 14 bases separated the two germline ends. CDR3 size: 14 residues. Germline assignment: CDR1 MDHEN and CDR2 SYDVKM. The chain's CDR3 is CASNEGGLYNEQFF. The CDR3 nucleotides read TGTGCCAGCAACGAGGGAGGCCTATACAATGAGCAGTTCTTC.

This clonotype was seen only a few times. The chain recombines TRBV7-2 with TRBJ2-4, with 10 bases matching TRBD1. The germline CDR1 and CDR2 sequences are SGHTA and FQGNSA. Germline trimming cut 5 bases from V and 6 bases from J; bases unmatched to any gene: 10. This CDR3 has 16 residues. This chain's CDR3 is CASSPGTGVVGNIQYF. The CDR3 nucleotides are TGTGCCAGCAGCCCCGGGACAGGGGTTGTCGGAAACATTCAGTACTTC.

This clonotype occurred a few times. This rearrangement joins TRBV20-1 to TRBJ2-7; a weak D match, TRBD2 (6 bases). V dropped 5 bases and J dropped 4 bases, with 21 bases sitting between them. In germline, CDR1 is DFQATT, CDR2 SNEGSKA (reference sequence). CDR3 length: 15 amino acids. CDR3 amino acids: CSASPWPRGTYEQYF. The DNA for the CDR3 is TGCAGTGCTTCCCCCTGGCCCCGGGGGACTTACGAGCAGTACTTC.

This sequence joins TRBV6-2 or TRBV6-3 and TRBJ2-7, with unresolved D. CDR3 size: 13 residues. Per the germline V gene, CDR1 is MNHEY and CDR2 is SVGEGT. The CDR3 protein is CVCRRSVSYEQYF. DNA of the CDR3: TGTGTCTGCCGGCGGTCTGTTTCCTACGAGCAGTACTTC.

This clonotype was seen a handful of times. This chain uses TRBV7-8 with TRBJ2-7, with D possibly TRBD2 on 5 matching bases. Per germline, CDR1 SGHVS and CDR2 FQNEAQ. V was shortened by 5 bases and J by 0 bases, with 17 bases between the two germline ends. This CDR3 comprises 16 residues. The CDR3 protein is CASSPSEAGHSYEQYV. The CDR3 DNA follows: TGTGCCAGCAGCCCCTCGGAGGCAGGCCACTCCTACGAGCAGTACGTC.

This clonotype was detected many times. The rearrangement uses TRBV28 and TRBJ1-1, with D maybe TRBD1 (5 bases). The germline gives CDR1 MDHEN, CDR2 SYDVKM. Trimming pared 2 bases from V and 0 bases from J, leaving 10 bases between. This CDR3 is built from 15 residues. The CDR3, as DNA: TGTGCCAGCAGTTTAGGGACGGGTATGAACACTGAAGCTTTCTTT. This gives the protein CASSLGTGMNTEAFF.

The chain has TRBV21-1 and TRBJ2-1; the table's D call, TRBD1, has no DNA check behind it. TRBV21-1 is described as a pseudogene. The length of the CDR3 is 14 residues. The CDR3 reads CASSGRTAQNEQFF. The CDR3 DNA is TGTGCCAGCAGCGGACGGACAGCTCAAAATGAGCAGTTCTTC.

This clonotype was counted a few times. The chain carries TRBV27 and TRBJ2-6, with D unclear. The length of the CDR3 is 15 residues. V lost 3 bases to trimming and J lost 2 bases, with 8 bases between them. Looked up from germline, CDR1 is MNHEY and CDR2 is SMNVEV (reference sequence). CDR3 amino acids: CASSFLGPGANVLTF. The CDR3 coding sequence is TGTGCCAGCAGTTTTTTAGGTCCTGGGGCCAACGTCCTGACTTTC. Full variable domain (rest looked up from reference TRBV27 and TRBJ2-6): EAQVTQNPRYLITVTGKKLTVTCSQNMNHEYMSWYRQDPGLGLRQIYYSMNVEVTDKGDVPEGYKVSRKEKRNFPLILESPSPNQTSLYFCASSFLGPGANVLTFGAGSRLTVL.

The J gene is TRBJ2-3, the V gene TRBV20-1; 9 bases map to TRBD2. The CDR3 is made up of 16 amino acids. Germline V gene lookup returns CDR1 DFQATT and CDR2 SNEGSKA (reference sequence). Unmatched junction bases numbered 13, after V lost 3 bases and J lost 6 bases. The chain's CDR3 is CSARQKGRGGPDTQYF. The DNA for the CDR3 is TGCAGTGCTAGGCAAAAAGGGCGGGGGGGCCCCGATACGCAGTATTTT.

The V call is TRBV5-1, the J call TRBJ2-1; D not certain. Trimming cost V 1 base and J 3 bases, with 8 bases left between them. CDR3 size: 14 residues. Germline-derived CDR1 and CDR2 are SGHRS and YFSETQ. CDR3 in DNA: TGCGCCAGCAGCTTGAATACTGTCTACAATGAGCAGTTCTTC. It translates to CASSLNTVYNEQFF. Complete variable domain (other parts from reference TRBV5-1 and TRBJ2-1): KAGVTQTPRYLIKTRGQQVTLSCSPISGHRSVSWYQQTPGQGLQFLFEYFSETQRNKGNFPGRFSGRQFSNSRSEMNVSTLELGDSALYLCASSLNTVYNEQFFGPGTRLTVL.

This clonotype was found many times. The CDR3 spells CASSETVQGSPQETQYF. In DNA form, the CDR3 reads TGTGCCAGTAGCGAGACAGTTCAGGGATCCCCCCAAGAGACCCAGTACTTC. The rearrangement uses TRBV19 and TRBJ2-5; the D gene is possibly TRBD1 (5 bases). V dropped 6 bases and J dropped 1 base, with 21 bases sitting between them. The CDR3 consists of 17 residues. Germline assignment: CDR1 LNHDA and CDR2 SQIVND (reference sequence).

The J gene is TRBJ1-1, the V gene TRBV14; 7 nucleotides line up with TRBD1. The V gene end was trimmed by 0 bases and the J gene end by 3 bases; junction bases not matched to a gene: 7. Germline V gene data show CDR1 as SGHDN and CDR2 as FVKESK. The CDR3 loop spans 16 amino acids. Written as DNA, the CDR3 is TGTGCCAGCAGCCAAGAAGGGTTACAGGGGTACACTGAAGCTTTCTTT. Translation gives CASSQEGLQGYTEAFF.

CDR3 region: CASSPFPPAGAYEQYF. The CDR3 DNA is TGTGCCAGCTCACCATTTCCCCCGGCCGGGGCCTACGAGCAGTACTTC. The V gene is TRBV18, the J gene TRBJ2-7; D may be TRBD2 (5 bases). The germline gives CDR1 KGHSH, CDR2 LQKENI. Trimming left V 2 bases short and J 2 bases short, with 16 bases between. CDR3 size: 16 residues.

This clonotype was detected ten times or more. V gene TRBV28 combines with J gene TRBJ2-7, with D perhaps being TRBD1 or TRBD2 (5 bases each). Germline V gives CDR1 MDHEN, CDR2 SYDVKM. This CDR3 comprises 14 residues. The V gene lost 5 bases and the J gene lost 3 bases, with 14 bases spanning the gap. Written as DNA, the CDR3 is TGTGCCAGCAGTACGTTGGGACGGGTCTACGAGCAGTACGTC. This sequence encodes CASSTLGRVYEQYV.

This clonotype was recorded a few times. The chain carries TRBV29-1 and TRBJ1-1; 8 bases map to TRBD1. The CDR3 is 14 amino acids. The V and J ends lost 2 bases and 3 bases, in that order; junction bases with no gene match: 5. CDR1 SQVTM and CDR2 ANQGSEA come from the germline V gene. CDR3 DNA sequence: TGCAGCGTTGAACTCCAGGGGGCGTACACTGAAGCTTTCTTT. This sequence encodes CSVELQGAYTEAFF.

This clonotype was seen ten or more times. The chain links TRBV12-3 or TRBV12-4 to TRBJ1-6; 10 nucleotides agree with TRBD1. The V segment lost 6 bases and the J segment 10 bases; nucleotides outside the gene matches: 3. The length of the CDR3 is 13 residues. Here the CDR3 reads CASRGQGNSPLHF. DNA for the CDR3: TGTGCCAGCAGGGGACAGGGGAACTCACCCCTCCACTTT.

In this sample, this clonotype turned up a few times. This chain links TRBV6-6 with TRBJ2-5, with a tentative D call TRBD1 (6 bases). Looked up from germline, CDR1 is MNHNY and CDR2 is SVGAGI (reference sequence). This CDR3 is built from 13 residues. Trimming left V 7 bases short and J 5 bases short, with 14 bases between. The CDR3 nucleotides are TGTGCCAGCAAAATGTCAGGGGTGGAGACCCAGTACTTC. It specifies CASKMSGVETQYF.

The chain carries TRBV7-9 and TRBJ2-1; possibly TRBD1 or TRBD2 for D (5 bases each). The ends were cut back, 10 bases at V and 10 bases at J, with 11 bases in the middle. The CDR3 is 10 residues long. Looked up from germline, CDR1 is SEHNR and CDR2 is FQNEAQ (reference sequence). The CDR3 DNA is TGTGCCACCTCGGGGCGGGAGCAGTTCTTC. This encodes CATSGREQFF. Using reference TRBV7-9 and TRBJ2-1 for the parts outside the CDR3, the full variable domain is DTGVSQNPRHKITKRGQNVTFRCDPISEHNRLYWYRQTLGQGPEFLTYFQNEAQLEKSRLLSDRFSAERPKGSFSTLEIQRTEQGDSAMYLCATSGREQFFGPGTRLTVL.